The next 4 T cell receptor beta chains were all read from a single sample in a study of beta chain features in type 1 diabetes. All of the isolated RNA was reverse transcribed, so expressed TCRB transcripts were sequenced. TCRdb's copy holds only in-frame clones and misses some; the assay was immunoSEQ multiplex PCR. The table shows around 400,000 clones, with around 16% occurring only once. The sample comprised naive CD4+ T cells from blood. The receptors were sampled from a woman aged 18-29 years in good health.

The chain combines TRBV2 with TRBJ1-2, with D perhaps matching TRBD1 (6 bases). Germline V CDR1 and CDR2: SNHLY, FYNNEI. V lost 3 bases and J 5 bases, leaving 10 bases between the germline ends. The CDR3 has 13 amino acids. CDR3 sequence: CASSDGRGYGYTF. CDR3 bases: TGTGCCAGCAGTGACGGCAGGGGTTATGGCTACACCTTC.

This clone turned up a few times. The gene calls are TRBV30 and TRBJ2-1; D is possibly TRBD2 (6 bases). The CDR3 extends over 11 amino acids. Germline assignment: CDR1 GTSNPN and CDR2 SVGIG (reference sequence). Trimming left V 2 bases short and J 8 bases short, with 7 bases between. DNA for the CDR3: TGTGCCTGGAGTAGACTAGATGAGCAGTTCTTC. It codes for CAWSRLDEQFF.

This clone was observed a few times. Other DNA sequences within the sample encode an identical CDR3. V and J are TRBV9 and TRBJ1-1; 7 bases fit TRBD1. Unmatched junction bases numbered 0, after V lost 1 base and J lost 3 bases. Germline values: CDR1 SGDLS, CDR2 YYNGEE. CDR3 size: 13 residues. The CDR3 sequence is CASSVQGDTEAFF. DNA of the CDR3: TGTGCCAGCAGCGTACAGGGGGACACTGAAGCTTTCTTT.

V and J are TRBV9 and TRBJ1-1, with D unclear. The ends were cut back, 3 bases at V and 1 base at J, with 10 bases in the middle. CDR3 length: 14 residues. Looked up from germline, CDR1 is SGDLS and CDR2 is YYNGEE. CDR3 residues: CASSALRGNTEAFF. The CDR3 DNA is TGTGCCAGCAGCGCCCTCCGGGGGAACACTGAAGCTTTCTTT.